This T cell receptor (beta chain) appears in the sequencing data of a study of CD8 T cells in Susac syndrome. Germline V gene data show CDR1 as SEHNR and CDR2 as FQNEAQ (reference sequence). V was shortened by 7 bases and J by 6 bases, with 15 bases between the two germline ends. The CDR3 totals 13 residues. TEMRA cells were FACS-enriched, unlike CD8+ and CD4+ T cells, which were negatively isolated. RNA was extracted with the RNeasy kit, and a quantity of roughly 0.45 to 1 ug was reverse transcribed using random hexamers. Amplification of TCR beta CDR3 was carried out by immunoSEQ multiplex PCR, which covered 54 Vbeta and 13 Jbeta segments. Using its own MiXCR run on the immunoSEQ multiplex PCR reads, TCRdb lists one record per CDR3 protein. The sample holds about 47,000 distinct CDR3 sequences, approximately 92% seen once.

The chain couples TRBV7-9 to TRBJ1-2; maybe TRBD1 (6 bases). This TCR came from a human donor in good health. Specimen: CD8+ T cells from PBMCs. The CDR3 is CASTTGTSDGYTF. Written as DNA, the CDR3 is TGTGCCAGCACAACCGGGACATCCGATGGCTACACCTTC.